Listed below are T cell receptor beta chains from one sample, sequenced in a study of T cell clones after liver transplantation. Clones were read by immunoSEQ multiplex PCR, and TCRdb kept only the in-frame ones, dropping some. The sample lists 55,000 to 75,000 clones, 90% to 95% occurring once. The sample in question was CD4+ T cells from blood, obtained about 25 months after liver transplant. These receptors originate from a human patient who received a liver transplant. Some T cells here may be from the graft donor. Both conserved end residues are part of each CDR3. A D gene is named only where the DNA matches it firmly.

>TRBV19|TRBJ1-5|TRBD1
TGTGCCAGTAGAGACAGGGATAAGGGCAATCAGCCCCAGCATTTT
CASRDRDKGNQPQHF
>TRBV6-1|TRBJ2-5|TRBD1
TGTGCCAGCAGTGATTTGGACAGGGGTCATGAGACCCAGTACTTC
CASSDLDRGHETQYF
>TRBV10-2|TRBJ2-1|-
TGCGCCAGCAGGCTGGACTACAATGAGCAGTTCTTC
CASRLDYNEQFF
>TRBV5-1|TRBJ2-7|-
TGCGCCAGCAGCTCACAGGTCTACGAGCAGTACTTC
CASSSQVYEQYF
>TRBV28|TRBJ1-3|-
TGTGCCAGCAGCGACAGCGGAAACACCATATATTTT
CASSDSGNTIYF
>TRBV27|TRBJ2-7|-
TGTGCCAGCAGTCTGCAGGGGAAAACCTACGAGCAGTACTTC
CASSLQGKTYEQYF
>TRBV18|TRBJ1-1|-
TGTGCCAGCTCACCAAGGCAGGCTAGCACTGAAGCTTTCTTT
CASSPRQASTEAFF
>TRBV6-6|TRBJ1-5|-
TGTGCCAGCAGTTACTTGGGGCAGGACAATCAGCCCCAGCATTTT
CASSYLGQDNQPQHF
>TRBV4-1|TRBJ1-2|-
TGCGCCAGCAGCCAAGATCGAGCGACGACCGGGGGAGGCTACACCTTC
CASSQDRATTGGGYTF
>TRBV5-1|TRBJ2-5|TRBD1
TGCGCCAGCAGCTTGGCTGCGGGACAGGGGGAGACCCAGTACTTC
CASSLAAGQGETQYF
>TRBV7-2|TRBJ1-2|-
TGTGCCAGCAGCTTGGTAGGGGGGGAGGCTAACTATGGCTACACCTTC
CASSLVGGEANYGYTF
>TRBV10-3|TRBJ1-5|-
TGTGCCATCAGTGAGGGAGGGGGCAATCAGCCCCAGCATTTT
CAISEGGGNQPQHF
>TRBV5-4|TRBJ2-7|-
TGTGCCAGCAGCCCCTCCGGGGCAGGGAGCTCCTACGAGCAGTACTTC
CASSPSGAGSSYEQYF
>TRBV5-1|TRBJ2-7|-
TGCGCCAGCAGCTTGTATGGGCCCCCCGACGAGCAGTACTTC
CASSLYGPPDEQYF